Following are 30 T cell receptor beta chains from one sample sequenced in a study of blood T cell repertoires in COVID-19. The table came from immunoSEQ multiplex PCR; TCRdb's copy has only in-frame clones and leaves some out. The sample has 250,000 to 300,000 clones, roughly 85% seen once. The sequencing sample was made of peripheral blood. The source is a man in his sixties who had recovered from COVID-19.

The J gene is TRBJ2-7, the V gene TRBV12-3 or TRBV12-4; the D gene is possibly TRBD1 (5 bases). The CDR3 is 13 residues long. Trimming pared 0 bases from V and 5 bases from J, leaving 8 bases between. Here the CDR3 DNA reads TGTGCCAGCAGTTTAGCAGGCAGGGACGAGCAGTACTTC. Residues: CASSLAGRDEQYF.

The chain employs TRBV19 and TRBJ2-3, with 7 bases matching TRBD1. Germline V gene lookup returns CDR1 LNHDA and CDR2 SQIVND (reference sequence). Trimming took 5 bases from V and 0 from J; bases not matched to a gene: 8. This CDR3 is 16 amino acids long. The CDR3 sequence is CASSDYRGSSTDTQYF. The CDR3 DNA reads as TGTGCCAGTAGTGACTACAGGGGCTCTAGCACAGATACGCAGTATTTT.

The chain has TRBV19 and TRBJ1-5; 7 bases match TRBD1. V dropped 5 bases and J dropped 1; count of bases not matched to a gene: 17. The CDR3 extends over 19 amino acids. The germline CDR1 and CDR2 sequences are LNHDA and SQIVND (reference sequence). CDR3 bases: TGTGCCAGTAGTGCTCGCACAGGGGAAGGGGTTTGGAGCAATCAGCCCCAGCATTTT. Translated, it gives CASSARTGEGVWSNQPQHF.

The chain carries TRBV20-1 and TRBJ2-3; 8 nucleotides align to TRBD2. CDR3 length equals 16 residues. Per the germline V gene, CDR1 is DFQATT and CDR2 is SNEGSKA (reference sequence). Unmatched junction bases numbered 8, after V lost 3 bases and J lost 0 bases. CDR3 sequence reads: CSASPGGAVSTDTQYF. DNA for the CDR3: TGCAGTGCTAGTCCGGGGGGGGCCGTAAGCACAGATACGCAGTATTTT.

The CDR3 region is CASSLGLWSYNEQFF. The CDR3 DNA follows: TGTGCCAGCAGCTTAGGGCTTTGGTCCTACAATGAGCAGTTCTTC. The J gene is TRBJ2-1, the V gene TRBV7-8; D gene unclear. V dropped 1 base and J dropped 1 base, with 8 bases sitting between them. This CDR3 comprises 15 residues. In germline, CDR1 is SGHVS, CDR2 FQNEAQ.

As regards this clone: Germline and junction disagree at one end, which may indicate a read error. The chain uses TRBV20-1 and TRBJ2-7, with D perhaps TRBD1 (6 bases). Germline CDR1 and CDR2: DFQATT and SNEGSKA (reference sequence). This CDR3 is 11 amino acids long. CDR3 DNA sequence: TGCAGTGCTCCCCTGCATCCGGGACAACTATTC. Protein: CSAPLHPGQLF.

The rearrangement links TRBV9 to TRBJ1-6; D unresolved. The CDR3 spans 15 residues. The germline V gene encodes CDR1 SGDLS and CDR2 YYNGEE. The V gene lost 0 bases and the J gene lost 0 bases, with 4 bases spanning the gap. The CDR3 is CASSVAGSYNSPLHF. CDR3 coding DNA: TGTGCCAGCAGCGTAGCCGGCTCCTATAATTCACCCCTCCACTTT.

This clone was detected only once. J is TRBJ1-1 and V is TRBV6-1; D may be TRBD1 (6 bases). Deletions cut 3 bases from V and 3 bases from J, with 8 bases between. Germline V gene sequence: CDR1 MNHNS, CDR2 SASEGT. CDR3 length equals 13 residues. CDR3 coding DNA: TGTGCCAGCAGTGATCAGGGGTACACTGAAGCTTTCTTT. Its translation is CASSDQGYTEAFF.

CDR3 loop: CASIHRDFADTQYF. CDR3 DNA: TGTGCCAGCATCCACAGGGATTTCGCAGATACGCAGTATTTT. This chain uses TRBV7-2 with TRBJ2-3, with D maybe TRBD1 (6 bases). Germline CDR1 and CDR2: SGHTA and FQGNSA. Trimming shortened V by 7 bases and J by 4 bases, and 15 bases separated the two germline ends. The CDR3 length is 14 residues.

This clone was seen more than once but under ten times. V usage is TRBV7-9 and J usage is TRBJ2-1, with a weak D call TRBD2 (6 bases). This CDR3 spans 14 amino acids. V lost 4 bases and J lost 8, with 15 bases in between. Germline lookup yields CDR1 SEHNR and CDR2 FQNEAQ (reference sequence). Written as DNA, the CDR3 is TGTGCCAGCAGCTCACGGGACTCCCGGGATGAGCAGTTCTTC. As protein: CASSSRDSRDEQFF.

The J gene is TRBJ1-5, the V gene TRBV7-8; TRBD1 matches 9 bases. CDR3 length: 15 residues. CDR1 and CDR2 (germline): SGHVS, FQNEAQ. V lost 5 bases, J lost 6 bases, and 8 bases stayed unmatched. The CDR3, as DNA: TGTGCCAGCAGCCCCCGGGACAGGGTGGTTCAGCCCCAGCATTTT. Translating gives CASSPRDRVVQPQHF.

The chain is built from TRBV2 and TRBJ1-5; 7 bases map to TRBD1. There are 15 residues in the CDR3. Germline values: CDR1 SNHLY, CDR2 FYNNEI. Trimming at V came to 6 bases and at J to 7 bases, leaving 12 bases not matched to a gene. This CDR3 reads CASRASGGQWQPQHF. CDR3 sequence (DNA): TGTGCCAGCAGAGCTTCAGGGGGTCAGTGGCAGCCCCAGCATTTT.

The V gene is TRBV7-8, the J gene TRBJ2-3, with TRBD2 as a possible D gene (7 bases). Germline V gene lookup returns CDR1 SGHVS and CDR2 FQNEAQ. CDR3 size: 15 residues. Trimming stripped 1 base from V and 8 bases from J, with 16 bases between. The DNA of the CDR3 is TGTGCCAGCAGCTTAGTCGGGGGGCGCGTGGCTACGCAGTATTTT. Protein: CASSLVGGRVATQYF.

Written as DNA, the CDR3 is TGTGCCAGTAGTCCGCCTCCACTAGTTTCACAGTTCTTC. Translating it yields CASSPPPLVSQFF. This chain uses TRBV19 with TRBJ2-1, with D perhaps TRBD2 (5 bases). Between the trimmed V and J ends, which lost 5 bases and 13 bases, there was a span of 18 bases. Germline V lookup: CDR1 LNHDA, CDR2 SQIVND (reference sequence). The CDR3 length is 13 residues.

V and J are TRBV3-1 (or the pseudogene TRBV3-2) and TRBJ1-3; no firm D call. V was shortened by 4 bases and J by 0 bases, with 10 bases between the two germline ends. The CDR3 length is 15 residues. CDR1 and CDR2 from the germline V gene are LGHDT and YNNKEL (reference sequence). CDR3: CASSPKLSSGNTIYF. The CDR3 DNA reads TGTGCCAGCAGCCCTAAATTGAGCTCTGGAAACACCATATATTTT.

This chain links TRBV5-1 with TRBJ1-1; tentative D call: TRBD1 (5 bases). V lost 5 bases and J lost 2, with 13 bases in between. The CDR3 loop spans 14 amino acids. Germline CDR1 is SGHRS and CDR2 is YFSETQ. In nucleotides, the CDR3 is TGCGCCAGCAGTCCAGAAACAGGTAACACTGAAGCTTTCTTT. Amino acids: CASSPETGNTEAFF. Together with reference TRBV5-1 and TRBJ1-1, the CDR3 gives the full variable domain: KAGVTQTPRYLIKTRGQQVTLSCSPISGHRSVSWYQQTPGQGLQFLFEYFSETQRNKGNFPGRFSGRQFSNSRSEMNVSTLELGDSALYLCASSPETGNTEAFFGQGTRLTVV.

The chain links TRBV6-5 to TRBJ2-1, with 7 bases that match TRBD1. The CDR3 loop spans 13 amino acids. Trimming took 8 bases from V and 12 from J; bases not matched to a gene: 13. Germline loops: CDR1 MNHEY, CDR2 SVGAGI. CDR3 coding DNA: TGTGCCAGCCGGAATAAGCTACAGGGGACGCAGTTCTTC. Translating gives CASRNKLQGTQFF.

The V call is TRBV4-1, the J call TRBJ2-7, with D maybe TRBD2 (6 bases). V shed 3 bases and J shed 0 bases, with 12 bases lying between them. Germline CDR1 is MGHRA and CDR2 is YSYEKL. CDR3 size: 15 residues. The CDR3 loop reads CASSQAGLGSYEQYF. For the CDR3, the DNA is TGCGCCAGCAGCCAGGCGGGACTTGGCTCCTACGAGCAGTACTTC.

The rearrangement uses TRBV3-1 (or the pseudogene TRBV3-2) and TRBJ2-5; TRBD1 aligns across 10 bases. The CDR3 spans 15 residues. V trimming: 4 bases; J trimming: 8 bases; junction bases outside the gene matches: 10. Germline V gene lookup returns CDR1 LGHDT and CDR2 YNNKEL (reference sequence). DNA for the CDR3: TGTGCCAGCAGCCGGACCGGGACAGGGGTTAGTACCCAGTACTTC. Protein sequence: CASSRTGTGVSTQYF.

For the CDR3, the DNA is TGTGCCAGCAGGGGACTAGCGGGAACTGAGCAGTTCTTC. Translating gives CASRGLAGTEQFF. This chain joins TRBV2 and TRBJ2-1; the match to TRBD2 covers 13 bases. Looked up from germline, CDR1 is SNHLY and CDR2 is FYNNEI. The CDR3 is 13 amino acids. The J segment lost 9 bases and the V segment lost 6 bases, leaving 2 bases of the junction unmatched.

DNA of the CDR3: TGTGCCAGCAGCATAACGGACTACTACGAGCAGTACTTC. This codes for CASSITDYYEQYF. This sequence joins TRBV7-2 and TRBJ2-7; a possible D gene is TRBD2 (6 bases). CDR3 length: 13 amino acids. CDR1 is SGHTA and CDR2 is FQGNSA in the germline V gene. V dropped 5 bases and J dropped 3 bases, with 11 bases sitting between them.

This rearrangement joins TRBV4-1 to TRBJ1-6; 8 positions match TRBD1. Germline trimming cut 4 bases from V and 3 bases from J; bases unmatched to any gene: 5. This CDR3 is 16 amino acids long. Germline assignment: CDR1 MGHRA and CDR2 YSYEKL. CDR3 in DNA: TGCGCCAGCAGCCTCCAACAGGGGGACTATAATTCACCCCTCCACTTT. It specifies CASSLQQGDYNSPLHF.

The V call is TRBV2, the J call TRBJ1-3; the D is unclear. CDR1 is SNHLY and CDR2 is FYNNEI in the germline V gene. This CDR3 region has 15 residues. Trimming removed 3 bases from V and 1 base from J, with 10 bases in between. In nucleotides, the CDR3 is TGTGCCAGCAGTGACCCTAGGTTTTCTGGAAACACCATATATTTT. It encodes CASSDPRFSGNTIYF.

The chain combines TRBV27 with TRBJ1-5; D is possibly TRBD1 (6 bases). The V and J ends lost 3 bases and 3 bases respectively, with 9 bases between them. Germline lookup yields CDR1 MNHEY and CDR2 SMNVEV (reference sequence). The CDR3 contains 14 residues. CDR3 sequence reads: CASSFSGDNQPQHF. CDR3 DNA sequence: TGTGCCAGCAGTTTTTCAGGGGACAATCAGCCCCAGCATTTT.

J is TRBJ2-3 and V is TRBV7-9, with 7 bases aligning to TRBD2. The V gene's germline CDR1 is SEHNR and CDR2 FQNEAQ (reference sequence). The CDR3 sequence is 16 residues long. The V and J ends lost 2 bases and 2 bases, in that order; junction bases with no gene match: 7. DNA of the CDR3: TGTGCCAGCAGCTTATTCGGCGGGAGCTACACAGATACGCAGTATTTT. Translation: CASSLFGGSYTDTQYF.

The CDR3 loop reads CASSQEPGSNSPLHF. In DNA, the CDR3 is TGTGCCAGCAGCCAAGAACCAGGGTCAAATTCACCCCTCCACTTT. The chain is built from TRBV3-1 (or the pseudogene TRBV3-2) and TRBJ1-6, with D possibly being TRBD1 (5 bases). Between the trimmed V and J ends, which lost 0 bases and 7 bases, there was a span of 10 bases. The CDR3 runs to 15 residues. The germline V gene has CDR1 LGHDT and CDR2 YNNKEL (reference sequence).

The chain joins TRBV18 to TRBJ1-6; D uncertain. This CDR3 has 16 amino acids. The germline gives CDR1 KGHSH, CDR2 LQKENI. The V gene lost 1 base and the J gene lost 10 bases, with 17 bases spanning the gap. The CDR3 DNA reads as TGTGCCAGCTCACCACGGATACACGGGAGCGGATCACCCCTCCACTTT. It encodes CASSPRIHGSGSPLHF.

The V call is TRBV5-1, the J call TRBJ2-1; 14 nucleotides line up with TRBD2. This CDR3 region has 16 residues. The germline gives CDR1 SGHRS, CDR2 YFSETQ. V trimming: 1 base; J trimming: 6 bases; junction bases outside the gene matches: 3. The chain's CDR3 is CASSLWTSGGFNEQFF. CDR3 sequence (DNA): TGCGCCAGCAGCTTGTGGACTAGCGGGGGGTTCAATGAGCAGTTCTTC.

This clone was picked up one time. The chain recombines TRBV7-6 with TRBJ2-5; TRBD2 agrees at 8 bases. Germline trimming cut 5 bases from V and 5 bases from J; bases unmatched to any gene: 16. Germline lookup yields CDR1 SGHVS and CDR2 FNYEAQ. This CDR3 region has 17 residues. The CDR3 reads CASSKRIAGSPGETQYF. For the CDR3, the DNA is TGTGCCAGCAGCAAAAGGATAGCGGGATCTCCAGGGGAGACCCAGTACTTC. The variable domain in full, with the rest retrieved from reference TRBV7-6 and TRBJ2-5, is GAGVSQSPRYKVTKRGQDVALRCDPISGHVSLYWYRQALGQGPEFLTYFNYEAQQDKSGLPNDRFSAERPEGSISTLTIQRTEQRDSAMYRCASSKRIAGSPGETQYFGPGTRLLVL.

The J gene is TRBJ1-2, the V gene TRBV19; 10 nucleotides agree with TRBD1. CDR3 length: 15 residues. The V segment lost 10 bases and the J segment 2 bases; nucleotides outside the gene matches: 10. Germline V gives CDR1 LNHDA, CDR2 SQIVND (reference sequence). CDR3 protein: CATSAGTGVNYGYTF. The CDR3 coding sequence is TGTGCCACCAGTGCCGGGACAGGGGTGAACTATGGCTACACCTTC. Filled out from reference TRBV19 and TRBJ1-2, the complete variable domain reads DGGITQSPKYLFRKEGQNVTLSCEQNLNHDAMYWYRQDPGQGLRLIYYSQIVNDFQKGDIAEGYSVSREKKESFPLTVTSAQKNPTAFYLCATSAGTGVNYGYTFGSGTRLTVV.